The 21 T cell receptor beta chains below come from one sample, sequenced in a study of CXCR3-negative and CXCR3-positive naive CD8 T cells. The libraries of TRB cDNA were constructed through 5' RACE using UMI labels. TCRdb re-called the 5' RACE reads and gives one entry per CDR3 protein, without DNA. This listing includes 150,000 to 160,000 distinct CDR3 sequences. Antigens of these TCRs are unknown. Study-wide points: Researchers report that CXCR3-positive naive cells carry more hydrophobic TRB CDR3s than CXCR3-negative naive cells.

The specimen was naive CXCR3+ CD8+ T cells from blood. As for subset: CD45RO-CCR7+CD27+CD95- naive CD8+ T cells expressing CXCR3 (TNR3+). The origin of the receptors is a human donor in good health. Some clones in this sample may be carry-over from other donors' samples.

V is TRBV19 and J is TRBJ2-1. The germline V gene has CDR1 LNHDA and CDR2 SQIVND (reference sequence). CDR3 length: 11 amino acids. CDR3 residues: CASSYHNEQFF.

The genes are TRBV5-4 and TRBJ1-3; TCRdb proposes TRBD1, but this gene call is untestable without DNA. The CDR3 consists of 16 residues. From germline, CDR1 is SGHNT and CDR2 YYREEE (reference sequence). The CDR3 here is CASSLVGTGSGNTIYF.

The chain uses TRBV5-1 and TRBJ2-7; lacking DNA, the TRBD2 call made by TCRdb goes unchecked. Per germline, CDR1 SGHRS and CDR2 YFSETQ. This CDR3 has 15 residues. The CDR3 loop is CASSLVGPSGNEQYF.

The chain couples TRBV29-1 to TRBJ1-2; there is no DNA to check the TCRdb D call of TRBD1. This CDR3 has 15 amino acids. From germline, CDR1 is SQVTM and CDR2 ANQGSEA. CDR3 region: CSVVDDRGQVYGYTF.

The CDR3 sequence: CASSTRLQGRFGTEAFF. The chain couples TRBV7-3 to TRBJ1-1; the TCRdb D gene call, TRBD1, has no DNA to confirm it. In germline, CDR1 is SGHTA, CDR2 FQGTGA. The CDR3 spans 17 residues.

V is TRBV27 and J is TRBJ2-1; the TCRdb D gene call, TRBD2, has no DNA to confirm it. The CDR3 sequence is 14 residues long. CDR1 and CDR2 from the germline V gene are MNHEY and SMNVEV (reference sequence). CDR3 in amino acids: CASSLSGLAGVEFF.

The J gene is TRBJ2-5, the V gene TRBV12-3 or TRBV12-4. This CDR3 contains 11 residues. The CDR3 protein is CASTVDQTQYF.

This chain connects TRBV4-1 to TRBJ1-5; TCRdb returns TRBD1, unconfirmable since there is no DNA. The CDR3 spans 16 residues. Germline V gene sequence: CDR1 MGHRA, CDR2 YSYEKL. CDR3 amino acids: CASSQDEGVSNQPQHF.

The CDR3 loop reads CASSPPGRDGVLVKLFF. The chain has TRBV7-9 and TRBJ1-4; TCRdb indicates TRBD1, and absent DNA this call remains unverified. The CDR3 runs to 17 residues. The germline V gene encodes CDR1 SEHNR and CDR2 FQNEAQ (reference sequence).

V is TRBV3-1 and J is TRBJ2-7; checking the TCRdb D call of TRBD1 is not possible without DNA. Germline V lookup: CDR1 LGHDT, CDR2 YNNKEL (reference sequence). The CDR3 extends over 15 amino acids. This CDR3 is CASSLRDRYPYEQYF.

The chain recombines TRBV20-1 with TRBJ1-1. Germline lookup yields CDR1 DFQATT and CDR2 SNEGSKA (reference sequence). The CDR3 covers 15 residues. The CDR3 protein is CSAVTMWTVNTEAFF.

The chain couples TRBV7-9 to TRBJ2-2. The germline V gene encodes CDR1 SEHNR and CDR2 FQNEAQ (reference sequence). This CDR3 has 16 amino acids. The CDR3: CASSLVQSANTGELFF.

The chain has TRBV28 and TRBJ2-7; the D call from TCRdb, TRBD2, cannot be confirmed without DNA. The germline V gene has CDR1 MDHEN and CDR2 SYDVKM. This CDR3 is 19 amino acids long. CDR3 residues: CASSLAVFREGLTSYERYF.

The genes are TRBV7-6 and TRBJ2-1; TCRdb outputs TRBD2, but without DNA this stays unchecked. The CDR3 totals 17 residues. Germline CDR1 SGHVS, CDR2 FNYEAQ. The CDR3 here is CASSLVRVSGGANEQFF.

The rearrangement uses TRBV28 and TRBJ2-3; TCRdb calls TRBD1, which cannot be checked without DNA. This CDR3 comprises 17 residues. Germline V gives CDR1 MDHEN, CDR2 SYDVKM. The CDR3 here is CASSFVGGFLGTDTQYF.

The chain employs TRBV4-1 and TRBJ2-2. In germline, CDR1 is MGHRA, CDR2 YSYEKL. There are 14 residues in the CDR3. This CDR3 is CASSPSTPTGELFF.

V and J are TRBV4-3 and TRBJ2-6. Germline assignment: CDR1 LGHNA and CDR2 YSLEER. CDR3 length: 16 residues. The CDR3 here is CASSQDGFSGANVLTF.

The chain joins TRBV10-2 to TRBJ2-3. Germline V lookup: CDR1 WSHSY, CDR2 SAAADI. There are 11 residues in the CDR3. The CDR3 region is CASIQTDTQYF.

The chain links TRBV10-3 to TRBJ2-5; TCRdb designates TRBD1, a call that cannot be tested without DNA. The CDR3 consists of 18 residues. Germline loops: CDR1 ENHRY, CDR2 SYGVKD. The CDR3 sequence is CAISESFGAGAPQETQYF.

The rearrangement joins TRBV7-9 to TRBJ2-7. CDR3 length: 13 amino acids. Germline CDR1 is SEHNR and CDR2 is FQNEAQ (reference sequence). The CDR3: CASIATNSYEQYF. Full variable domain (remainder filled in from reference TRBV7-9 and TRBJ2-7): DTGVSQNPRHKITKRGQNVTFRCDPISEHNRLYWYRQTLGQGPEFLTYFQNEAQLEKSRLLSDRFSAERPKGSFSTLEIQRTEQGDSAMYLCASIATNSYEQYFGPGTRLTVT.

The chain employs TRBV9 and TRBJ2-7; TCRdb's D call, TRBD1, is unchecked because there is no DNA. Germline V CDR1 and CDR2: SGDLS, YYNGEE. The CDR3 extends over 14 amino acids. The CDR3 region is CASSPGTGNYEQYF.